The 29 T cell receptor beta chains below were found in one sample sequenced in a study of CD8+CD57+ T cells in acquired aplastic anemia. CD8+CD57+ cell expansion, shown by flow cytometry, had occurred in the patients selected for sequencing. The template for TCR beta VDJ and CDR3 sequence profiling was genomic DNA. TCRdb redid the calling of the reads with MiXCR, one entry per CDR3 protein. The sample yields approximately 170,000 distinct CDR3 sequences, approximately 44% seen once. Specimen: sorted CD4+, CD8+, or CD8+CD57+ T cells (not recorded which) from PBMCs. These receptors were taken from a human donor with aplastic anemia.

The chain combines TRBV29-1 with TRBJ2-3; a possible D gene is TRBD1 (5 bases). The CDR3 consists of 11 residues. Germline assignment: CDR1 SQVTM and CDR2 ANQGSEA. V was cut by 4 bases and J by 14 bases, with 16 bases left in between. CDR3 in DNA: TGCAGCGTTGGTGGGGCGCTTACATGGTATTTT. Its protein is CSVGGALTWYF.

Remarks on this clonotype: This may arise from a read error, as a much more abundant clone is one base away. The rearrangement links TRBV12-3 or TRBV12-4 to TRBJ1-2; possible D gene TRBD1, 6 bases. This CDR3 is 14 amino acids long. V was clipped by 5 bases and J by 7 bases, with 17 bases between them. The CDR3 spells CASSTAGGAGGYTF. CDR3 bases: TGTGCCAGCAGTACCGCCGGGGGGGCTGGTGGCTACACCTTC.

V gene TRBV25-1 combines with J gene TRBJ1-6; no firm D call. Germline loops: CDR1 MGHDK, CDR2 SYGVNS. The CDR3 consists of 17 residues. The ends were cut back, 1 base at V and 7 bases at J, with 17 bases in the middle. CDR3 loop: CASSEWQASGRNSPLHF. The CDR3 DNA reads as TGTGCCAGCAGTGAATGGCAGGCTTCGGGTAGAAATTCACCCCTCCACTTT. Full variable domain (remainder filled in from reference TRBV25-1 and TRBJ1-6): EADIYQTPRYLVIGTGKKITLECSQTMGHDKMYWYQQDPGMELHLIHYSYGVNSTEKGDLSSESTVSRIRTEHFPLTLESARPSHTSQYLCASSEWQASGRNSPLHFGNGTRLTVT.

As concerns this clonotype: This clone may be a read error of a much larger clone one base away. This chain connects TRBV4-1 to TRBJ1-3; the match to TRBD1 covers 7 bases. This CDR3 spans 16 amino acids. Germline V gives CDR1 MGHRA, CDR2 YSYEKL. CDR3 protein: CTSSQENRGPGNTIYF. DNA of the CDR3: TGCACCAGCAGCCAAGAGAACAGGGGTCCTGGAAACACCATATATTTT.

This sequence joins TRBV24-1 and TRBJ2-3, with 12 bases that match TRBD2. The CDR3 has 16 residues. Germline CDR1 is KGHDR and CDR2 is SFDVKD. After removal of 2 bases from V and 6 bases from J, the junction contained 5 bases not matched to a gene. This CDR3 reads CATSDSLAGGRDTQYF. As DNA, the CDR3 is TGTGCCACCAGTGATTCGCTAGCGGGAGGGCGGGATACGCAGTATTTT.

This clonotype was detected many times. The chain combines TRBV12-3 or TRBV12-4 with TRBJ1-1; TRBD1 agrees at 7 bases. The CDR3 has 14 amino acids. V was clipped by 5 bases and J by 0 bases; unmatched bases: 3. The CDR3 region has the DNA TGTGCCAGCAGTCAACAGGGGTTGAACACTGAAGCTTTCTTT. This gives the protein CASSQQGLNTEAFF.

About this clonotype itself: At one end, the junction sequence differs from germline, possibly due to a read error. The chain couples TRBV19 to TRBJ1-5; D not resolved. Germline V CDR1 and CDR2: LNHDA, SQIVND (reference sequence). The CDR3 extends over 14 amino acids. CDR3 region: CANSMVGGNQPQHF. CDR3 DNA sequence: TGTGCCAATAGTATGGTTGGCGGTAATCAGCCCCAGCATTTT.

The chain has TRBV25-1 and TRBJ2-7; TRBD2 might be the D (6 bases). The CDR3 has 14 amino acids. Germline V gene sequence: CDR1 MGHDK, CDR2 SYGVNS. V was shortened by 5 bases and J by 6 bases, with 17 bases between the two germline ends. The CDR3 nucleotides read TGTGCCAGCAGTTCAGTTCGACTAGGAGGCGAGCAGTACTTC. This encodes CASSSVRLGGEQYF.

A single count supports this clonotype. The V and J genes are TRBV7-3 and TRBJ2-7; TRBD2 agrees at 9 bases. V shed 8 bases, J shed 4 bases, and the junction held 9 bases outside the gene matches. The CDR3 runs 14 residues. Germline CDR1 and CDR2: SGHTA and FQGTGA. CDR3: CASGVLAGPYEQYF. Here the CDR3 DNA reads TGTGCCAGCGGAGTCCTAGCGGGGCCGTACGAGCAGTACTTC.

This clonotype was detected many times. The chain carries TRBV29-1 and TRBJ2-3; 7 positions agree with TRBD1. The ends lost 4 bases at V and 0 bases at J; junction bases unmatched: 7. CDR1 and CDR2 (germline): SQVTM, ANQGSEA. CDR3 size: 15 residues. The CDR3 coding sequence is TGCAGCGTTGCCGGACAGGAAAATAGCACAGATACGCAGTATTTT. Amino acids: CSVAGQENSTDTQYF.

The chain couples TRBV7-2 to TRBJ2-7; 11 nucleotides agree with TRBD1. Germline CDR1 SGHTA, CDR2 FQGNSA. The CDR3 contains 15 residues. Germline trimming cut 1 base from V and 6 bases from J; bases unmatched to any gene: 5. For the CDR3, the DNA is TGTGCCAGCAGCTTAGGTGGACAGGGGGCTCGCGAGCAGTACTTC. Translation: CASSLGGQGAREQYF.

Turning to this clonotype: A clone one base away is much larger, so this may be a read error. The V gene is TRBV11-2, the J gene TRBJ2-1, with 12 positions matching TRBD2. CDR1 and CDR2 (germline): SGHAT, FQNNGV. The CDR3 sequence is 17 residues long. CDR3 protein: CACSLIDRLAGDNEQFF. The CDR3 DNA sequence: TGTGCCTGCAGCCTGATAGACCGACTAGCGGGAGACAATGAGCAGTTCTTC.

The rearrangement uses TRBV20-1 and TRBJ1-6; the D gene is possibly TRBD1 (5 bases). Germline-derived CDR1 and CDR2 are DFQATT and SNEGSKA (reference sequence). The CDR3 runs to 15 residues. V was trimmed by 4 bases and J by 10 bases, leaving 20 bases between them. CDR3 sequence (DNA): TGCAGTGCTACGGTATTAGGGGAATCTCGATCACCCCTCCACTTT. Residues: CSATVLGESRSPLHF.

The chain uses TRBV24-1 and TRBJ1-2; a possible D gene is TRBD1 (6 bases). The CDR3 has 13 amino acids. Per germline, CDR1 KGHDR and CDR2 SFDVKD. Trimming removed 4 bases from V and 6 bases from J, with 11 bases in between. The CDR3 region has the DNA TGTGCCACCAGTGACCCTAACAGGGATGGCTACACCTTC. It yields the protein CATSDPNRDGYTF.

This rearrangement joins TRBV5-1 to TRBJ1-5; 7 nucleotides align to TRBD1. Germline V CDR1 and CDR2: SGHRS, YFSETQ. The ends lost 2 bases at V and 7 bases at J; junction bases unmatched: 9. There are 15 residues in the CDR3. The CDR3 protein is CASSFSTGDGQPQHF. CDR3 in DNA: TGCGCCAGCAGCTTTTCAACAGGGGACGGACAGCCCCAGCATTTT.

This chain joins TRBV24-1 and TRBJ1-6, with unresolved D. Per germline, CDR1 KGHDR and CDR2 SFDVKD. CDR3 length equals 13 residues. Trimming left V 7 bases short and J 10 bases short, with 13 bases between. This CDR3 reads CATSRGVESPLHF. The CDR3 DNA sequence: TGTGCCACCAGCCGCGGGGTAGAGTCACCCCTCCACTTT.

This clonotype has more than one count but fewer than ten. This chain links TRBV20-1 with TRBJ1-2, with TRBD1 matching 8 bases. The V and J ends lost 6 bases and 8 bases, in that order; junction bases with no gene match: 11. The V gene's germline CDR1 is DFQATT and CDR2 SNEGSKA (reference sequence). The CDR3 consists of 13 residues. Written as DNA, the CDR3 is TGCAGTGCCACGAATACAGGGGGGCCGGGCTACACCTTC. As protein: CSATNTGGPGYTF.

The chain is built from TRBV20-1 and TRBJ1-2; D is possibly TRBD1 (6 bases). Trimming pared 3 bases from V and 10 bases from J, leaving 15 bases between. The CDR3 contains 12 residues. In germline, CDR1 is DFQATT, CDR2 SNEGSKA (reference sequence). The DNA for the CDR3 is TGCAGTGCTAGCTCGGACAGTGGGGCCTACACCTTC. Translated: CSASSDSGAYTF.

The V and J genes are TRBV2 and TRBJ2-5; 11 nucleotides match TRBD1. The CDR3 is 15 residues long. With 7 bases clipped from V and 4 bases from J, the junction kept 8 bases outside the gene matches. In germline, CDR1 is SNHLY, CDR2 FYNNEI. In nucleotides, the CDR3 is TGTGCCAGCACCCTGGACAGGGGGCGCGGAGAGACCCAGTACTTC. This sequence encodes CASTLDRGRGETQYF.

The chain has TRBV29-1 and TRBJ2-7; 7 nucleotides line up with TRBD2. Germline loops: CDR1 SQVTM, CDR2 ANQGSEA. There are 12 residues in the CDR3. V was pared by 7 bases and J by 0 bases, with 3 bases of the junction left unmatched. DNA for the CDR3: TGCAGCGCGCAGCGGGACTCCTACGAGCAGTACTTC. Protein sequence: CSAQRDSYEQYF.

Notes on this clonotype: A much bigger clone sits one base away, suggesting this may be a read error. The CDR3 carries no conserved terminal phenylalanine or tryptophan, so it likely arises from a read error. This rearrangement joins TRBV3-1 to TRBJ2-3; 7 bases fit TRBD2. The germline V gene has CDR1 LGHDT and CDR2 YNNKEL (reference sequence). J lost 2 bases, V lost 3 bases, and 5 bases had no gene match. This CDR3 contains 15 residues. CDR3 sequence (DNA): TGTGCCAGCAGCCAGACTAGCCCAACCACAGATACGCAGTATTTG. Translated: CASSQTSPTTDTQYL.

This clonotype has just one count. Just one base apart from a much larger clone, this may be a read error. The J gene is TRBJ1-2, the V gene TRBV5-4; D unclear. Germline V lookup: CDR1 SGHNT, CDR2 YYREEE (reference sequence). This CDR3 region has 15 residues. V was shortened by 3 bases and J by 3 bases, with 15 bases between the two germline ends. The CDR3 spells CASSSGRPQDYGYTF. The CDR3 DNA follows: TGTGCCAGCAGCTCCGGACGGCCCCAAGACTATGGCTACACCTTC.

V and J are TRBV4-2 and TRBJ2-1, with 13 bases lining up with TRBD2. Germline CDR1 is LGHNA and CDR2 is YNFKEQ. With V trimmed by 5 bases and J by 10 bases, 11 bases remained unmatched. The CDR3 runs to 16 residues. CDR3 bases: TGTGCCAGCAGCAGCGGACTAGCGGGAGACCATGGCGAGCAGTTCTTC. Translated, it gives CASSSGLAGDHGEQFF.

In its sample, this clonotype was seen a few times. The rearrangement uses TRBV7-2 and TRBJ2-7; D remains unclear. The CDR3 is made up of 13 amino acids. V was cut by 7 bases and J by 2 bases, with 12 bases left in between. The germline gives CDR1 SGHTA, CDR2 FQGNSA. The CDR3 DNA follows: TGTGCCAGCACCGCGCTGGGCCCCTACGAGCAGTACTTC. Its protein product is CASTALGPYEQYF.

This clonotype was recorded at least ten times. The V gene is TRBV7-9, the J gene TRBJ2-5; weak D call: TRBD1 (6 bases). The CDR3 length is 16 residues. Looked up from germline, CDR1 is SEHNR and CDR2 is FQNEAQ (reference sequence). V was pared by 2 bases and J by 2 bases, with 15 bases between. CDR3 in amino acids: CASSLPSGTQQETQYF. CDR3 DNA sequence: TGTGCCAGCAGCTTACCCTCCGGGACACAACAAGAGACCCAGTACTTC.

This clonotype has a count of ten or more. This chain joins TRBV20-1 and TRBJ2-5; D possibly uses TRBD1 or TRBD2 (5 bases each). This CDR3 is built from 13 residues. Per germline, CDR1 DFQATT and CDR2 SNEGSKA (reference sequence). V shed 3 bases and J shed 2 bases, with 10 bases lying between them. CDR3 sequence reads: CSASPGRQETQYF. The CDR3 coding sequence is TGCAGTGCTAGCCCGGGACGGCAAGAGACCCAGTACTTC.

To note about this clonotype: A read error may be the cause here, since a much bigger clone is one base away. As DNA, the CDR3 is TGTGCCAGCAGTTTCGACAGGGCCAATAATTCACCCCTCCACTTT. This sequence encodes CASSFDRANNSPLHF. J is TRBJ1-6 and V is TRBV2; 7 positions agree with TRBD1. Losses at the gene ends were 5 bases for V and 5 bases for J; bases not matched to a gene: 6. The CDR3 contains 15 residues. In germline, CDR1 is SNHLY, CDR2 FYNNEI. The full variable domain, rest sourced from reference TRBV2 and TRBJ1-6, is EPEVTQTPSHQVTQMGQEVILRCVPISNHLYFYWYRQILGQKVEFLVSFYNNEISEKSEIFDDQFSVERPDGSNFTLKIRSTKLEDSAMYFCASSFDRANNSPLHFGNGTRLTVT.

The V gene is TRBV24-1, the J gene TRBJ1-3, with a possible D match to TRBD1 (6 bases). The ends were cut back, 4 bases at V and 8 bases at J, with 14 bases in the middle. Germline V gene data show CDR1 as KGHDR and CDR2 as SFDVKD. CDR3 size: 14 residues. The CDR3 nucleotides are TGTGCCACCAGTGAGGGGGGGCGAGTAGACACCATATATTTT. Translating it yields CATSEGGRVDTIYF.

This clonotype was seen just once. The junction departs from germline at one end; a sequencing error may be responsible. The chain carries TRBV19 and TRBJ1-5, with D possibly TRBD1 on 5 matching bases. This CDR3 contains 15 residues. Looked up from germline, CDR1 is LNHDA and CDR2 is SQIVND (reference sequence). This chain's CDR3 is CASSIPRVNNQPQHF. The CDR3 DNA follows: TGTGCCAGCAGTATTCCCAGGGTAAACAATCAGCCCCAGCATTTT.